This T cell receptor (beta chain) was profiled in a study of Tregs in tolerant kidney transplant recipients. There are 14 residues in the CDR3. Germline CDR1 reads SGDLS; CDR2 reads YYNGEE. V shed 3 bases, J shed 8 bases, and the junction held 9 bases outside the gene matches. Recipients received nonmyeloablative bone marrow transplants from related graft donors, with transient mixed chimerism. Sequencing used immunoSEQ multiplex PCR; TCRdb keeps in-frame clones, though not all of them. The sample records tens of thousands of clones, approximately 94% being singletons. The material sequenced was CD4+ T cells from blood (PBMCs), taken 12 months after the transplant. This rearrangement joins TRBV9 to TRBJ1-2; 8 bases match TRBD1. The receptor was isolated from a human patient who received a combined kidney and bone marrow transplant. These T cells may partly come from the graft donor. The CDR3 is CASSAPGQAGGYTF. The CDR3 nucleotides are TGTGCCAGCAGCGCCCCGGGACAGGCAGGAGGCTACACCTTC. Full variable domain (rest looked up from reference TRBV9 and TRBJ1-2): DSGVTQTPKHLITATGQRVTLRCSPRSGDLSVYWYQQSLDQGLQFLIQYYNGEERAKGNILERFSAQQFPDLHSELNLSSLELGDSALYFCASSAPGQAGGYTFGSGTRLTVV.